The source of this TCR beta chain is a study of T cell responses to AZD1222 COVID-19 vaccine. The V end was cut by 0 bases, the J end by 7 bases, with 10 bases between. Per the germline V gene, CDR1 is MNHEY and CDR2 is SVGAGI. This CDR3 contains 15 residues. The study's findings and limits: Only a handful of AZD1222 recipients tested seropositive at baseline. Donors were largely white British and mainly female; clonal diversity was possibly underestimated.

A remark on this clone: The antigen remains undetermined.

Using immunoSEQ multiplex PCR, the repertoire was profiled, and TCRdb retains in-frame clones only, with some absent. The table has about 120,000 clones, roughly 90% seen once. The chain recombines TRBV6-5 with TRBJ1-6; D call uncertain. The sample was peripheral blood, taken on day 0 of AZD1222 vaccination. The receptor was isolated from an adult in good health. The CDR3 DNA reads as TGTGCCAGCAGTTACTCGGCCAGAGCCAATTCACCCCTCCACTTT. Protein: CASSYSARANSPLHF.